One sample yielded the 4 T cell receptor beta chains listed below, sequenced in a study of T-cell reconstitution after alpha-beta-depleted transplantation in children. Unique molecular identifiers were incorporated during preparation of the TCRbeta library. TCRdb analysed the PCR reads with MiXCR anew, one entry per CDR3 protein. The sample carries about 870,000 distinct CDR3 sequences, about 16% recorded once. Sequences were derived from PBMCs, mostly from graft donor cells, sampled 360 days after TCRalphabeta/CD19-depleted stem cell transplant. All receptors derive from a male patient younger than 18 who had a stem cell transplant for acute lymphoblastic leukemia, so the T cells may come from the graft donor.

This clonotype was found a few times. The J gene is TRBJ1-1, the V gene TRBV7-9, with TRBD1 matching 8 bases. This CDR3 has 14 amino acids. Germline V gene sequence: CDR1 SEHNR, CDR2 FQNEAQ (reference sequence). Trimming removed 6 bases from V and 5 bases from J; junction bases left unmatched: 8. DNA for the CDR3: TGTGCCAGCAGAACCGGCAGGGGGCCAACTGAAGCTTTCTTT. Protein product: CASRTGRGPTEAFF.

J is TRBJ2-1 and V is TRBV27, with D possibly matching TRBD2 (5 bases). The germline CDR1 and CDR2 sequences are MNHEY and SMNVEV (reference sequence). The V end lost 8 bases, the J end lost 4 bases, and 12 bases lay between the germline ends. The CDR3 loop spans 13 amino acids. CDR3 DNA: TGTGCCAGCTCCGGGAACATTTACAATGAGCAGTTCTTC. Its protein product is CASSGNIYNEQFF.

This chain's CDR3 is CASSYLDRGNTQYF. In nucleotides, the CDR3 is TGTGCCAGCAGTTACCTCGACAGGGGCAATACGCAGTATTTT. V gene TRBV6-5 combines with J gene TRBJ2-3; TRBD1 matches 8 bases. The CDR3 contains 14 residues. Trimming at V came to 2 bases and at J to 7 bases, leaving 5 bases not matched to a gene. The germline CDR1 and CDR2 sequences are MNHEY and SVGAGI.

This clonotype has more than one count but fewer than ten. The chain is built from TRBV14 and TRBJ2-5; D is ambiguous. Germline V gives CDR1 SGHDN, CDR2 FVKESK. V was pared by 0 bases and J by 5 bases, with 7 bases between. The CDR3 covers 13 residues. The CDR3 region is CASSQELDETQYF. CDR3 DNA: TGTGCCAGCAGCCAAGAGCTAGACGAGACCCAGTACTTC.